The 7 T cell receptor beta chains below were found in one sample sequenced in a study of blood T cell repertoires in COVID-19. TCRdb keeps only in-frame clones here, not all; method: immunoSEQ multiplex PCR. The repertoire has 150,000 to 200,000 clones, 78% of them found once; the top ten carry 15% to 20%. Sequencing was done on a sample of PBMCs or T cells enriched from blood (not recorded which). The receptors stem from a woman aged 50 to 65 who had recovered from COVID-19.

This chain connects TRBV6-2 or TRBV6-3 to TRBJ2-5, with 8 bases that match TRBD2. The CDR3 covers 15 residues. V trimming: 5 bases; J trimming: 7 bases; junction bases outside the gene matches: 12. CDR1 and CDR2 (germline): MNHEY, SVGEGT. The CDR3 DNA is TGTGCCAGCAGTGTCTTTGCGGGAGGAAGAGCGACCCAGTACTTC. Its translation is CASSVFAGGRATQYF.

This clone was counted between two and nine times. The chain joins TRBV23-1 to TRBJ1-2, with D uncertain. TRBV23-1 is recorded as an ORF, its role being uncertain. Trimming removed 0 bases at V and 0 bases at J, with 8 bases between. The CDR3 spans 15 residues. CDR3: CASSQSLAANYGYTF. The DNA for the CDR3 is TGCGCCAGCAGTCAATCGTTGGCAGCTAACTATGGCTACACCTTC.

V gene TRBV6-5 combines with J gene TRBJ1-6; 7 nucleotides line up with TRBD1. This CDR3 region has 14 residues. V lost 4 bases, J lost 9 bases, and 6 bases stayed unmatched. Germline V gene sequence: CDR1 MNHEY, CDR2 SVGAGI. The CDR3 sequence is CASSSGQFASPLHF. The CDR3 nucleotides are TGTGCCAGCAGTTCGGGACAGTTTGCTTCACCCCTCCACTTT.

V is TRBV7-2 and J is TRBJ1-2, with TRBD1 matching over 9 bases. Germline trimming cut 5 bases from V and 6 bases from J; bases unmatched to any gene: 4. The CDR3 is 13 amino acids. Germline V gene data show CDR1 as SGHTA and CDR2 as FQGNSA. This CDR3 reads CASSPRTGDGYTF. For the CDR3, the DNA is TGTGCCAGCAGCCCGAGGACAGGGGATGGCTACACCTTC.

The J gene is TRBJ1-1, the V gene TRBV7-8, with 7 bases fitting TRBD1. J lost 5 bases, V lost 1 base, and 7 bases had no gene match. Per the germline V gene, CDR1 is SGHVS and CDR2 is FQNEAQ. The CDR3 is made up of 15 amino acids. The CDR3 bases are TGTGCCAGCAGCTTAGGTGACAGGGATTTTACTGAAGCTTTCTTT. This gives the protein CASSLGDRDFTEAFF.

The chain recombines TRBV3-1 (or the pseudogene TRBV3-2) with TRBJ1-6; D uncertain. The ends were cut back, 0 bases at V and 11 bases at J, with 11 bases in the middle. This CDR3 is 14 amino acids long. The germline V gene has CDR1 LGHDT and CDR2 YNNKEL (reference sequence). The CDR3 region is CASSQDRKNAPLHF. The CDR3 bases are TGTGCCAGCAGCCAAGACAGGAAAAATGCACCCCTCCACTTT.

This sequence joins TRBV28 and TRBJ1-2; no clear D gene. CDR3 length: 11 amino acids. Trimming cost V 6 bases and J 2 bases, with 4 bases left between them. CDR1 and CDR2 (germline): MDHEN, SYDVKM. The CDR3 protein is CASSQNYGYTF. As DNA, the CDR3 is TGTGCCAGCAGCCAGAACTATGGCTACACCTTC.